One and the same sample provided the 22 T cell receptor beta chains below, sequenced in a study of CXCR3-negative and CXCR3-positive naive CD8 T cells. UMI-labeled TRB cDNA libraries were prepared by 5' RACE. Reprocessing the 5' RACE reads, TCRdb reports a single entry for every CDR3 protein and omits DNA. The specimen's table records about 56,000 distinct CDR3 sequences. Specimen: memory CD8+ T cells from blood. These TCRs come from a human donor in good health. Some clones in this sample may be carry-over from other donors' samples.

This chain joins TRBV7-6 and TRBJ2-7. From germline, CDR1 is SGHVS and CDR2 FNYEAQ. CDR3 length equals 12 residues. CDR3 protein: CASSLDGREQYF.

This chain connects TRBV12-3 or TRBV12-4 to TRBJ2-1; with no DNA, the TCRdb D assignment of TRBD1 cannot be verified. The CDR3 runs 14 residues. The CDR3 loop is CASSFSGWGDEQFF.

The CDR3: CASSFGLAGGNEQFF. The genes are TRBV7-2 and TRBJ2-1; TCRdb's D call of TRBD2 is untestable without DNA. The CDR3 runs 15 residues. Per the germline V gene, CDR1 is SGHTA and CDR2 is FQGNSA.

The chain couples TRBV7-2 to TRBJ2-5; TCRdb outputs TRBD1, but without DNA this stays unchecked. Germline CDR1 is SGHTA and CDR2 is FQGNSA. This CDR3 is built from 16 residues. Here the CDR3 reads CASSARDRNLKETQYF.

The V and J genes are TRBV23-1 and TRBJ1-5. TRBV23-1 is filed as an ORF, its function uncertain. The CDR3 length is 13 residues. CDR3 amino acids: CASTRPWNQPQHF.

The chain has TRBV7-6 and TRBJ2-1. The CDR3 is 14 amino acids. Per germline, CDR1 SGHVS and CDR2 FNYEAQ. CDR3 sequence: CASSLLTGVNEQFF.

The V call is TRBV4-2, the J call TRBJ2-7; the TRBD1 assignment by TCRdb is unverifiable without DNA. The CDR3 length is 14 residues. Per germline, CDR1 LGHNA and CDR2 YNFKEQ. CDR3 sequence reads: CASSPREGADEQYF.

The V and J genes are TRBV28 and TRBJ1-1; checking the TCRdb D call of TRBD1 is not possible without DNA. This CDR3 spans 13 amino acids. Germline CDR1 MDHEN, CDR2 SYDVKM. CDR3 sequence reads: CASGTGFDTEAFF.

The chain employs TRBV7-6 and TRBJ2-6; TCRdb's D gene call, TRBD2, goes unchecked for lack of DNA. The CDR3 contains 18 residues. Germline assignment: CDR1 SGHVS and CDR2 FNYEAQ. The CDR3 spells CASSLGGLWGSGANVLTF.

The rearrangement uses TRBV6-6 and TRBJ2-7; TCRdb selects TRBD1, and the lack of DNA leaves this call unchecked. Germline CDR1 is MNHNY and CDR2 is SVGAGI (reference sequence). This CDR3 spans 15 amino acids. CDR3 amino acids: CASRESGGPLYEQYF.

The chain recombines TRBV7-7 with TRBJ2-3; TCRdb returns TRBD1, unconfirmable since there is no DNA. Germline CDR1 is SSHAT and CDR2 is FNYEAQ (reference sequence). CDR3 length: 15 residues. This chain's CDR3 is CASSLGRGRPDTQYF.

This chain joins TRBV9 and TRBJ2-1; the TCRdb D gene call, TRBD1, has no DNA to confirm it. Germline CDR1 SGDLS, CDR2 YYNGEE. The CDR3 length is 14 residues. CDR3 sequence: CASSASGGAYEQFF.

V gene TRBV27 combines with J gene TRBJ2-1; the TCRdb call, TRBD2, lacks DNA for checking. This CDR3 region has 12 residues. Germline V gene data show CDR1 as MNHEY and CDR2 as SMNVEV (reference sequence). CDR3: CASRTSWGVQFF.

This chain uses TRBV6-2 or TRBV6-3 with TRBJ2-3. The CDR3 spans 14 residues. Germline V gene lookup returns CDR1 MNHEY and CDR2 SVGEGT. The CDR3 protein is CASSYPFGTDTQYF.

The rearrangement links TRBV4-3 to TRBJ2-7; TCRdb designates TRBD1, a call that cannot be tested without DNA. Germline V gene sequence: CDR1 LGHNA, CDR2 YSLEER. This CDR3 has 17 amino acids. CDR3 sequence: CASSQALTGQGLYEQYF.

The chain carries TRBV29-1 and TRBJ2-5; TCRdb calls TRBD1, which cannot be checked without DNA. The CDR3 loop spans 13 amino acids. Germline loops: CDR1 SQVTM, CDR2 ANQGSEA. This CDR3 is CSVEESGGETQYF. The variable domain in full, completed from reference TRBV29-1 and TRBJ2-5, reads SAVISQKPSRDICQRGTSLTIQCQVDSQVTMMFWYRQQPGQSLTLIATANQGSEATYESGFVIDKFPISRPNLTFSTLTVSNMSPEDSSIYLCSVEESGGETQYFGPGTRLLVL.

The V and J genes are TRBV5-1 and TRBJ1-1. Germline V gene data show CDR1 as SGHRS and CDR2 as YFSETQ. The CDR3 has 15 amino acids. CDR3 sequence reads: CASSLVPPGSTEAFF. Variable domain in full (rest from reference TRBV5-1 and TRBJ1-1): KAGVTQTPRYLIKTRGQQVTLSCSPISGHRSVSWYQQTPGQGLQFLFEYFSETQRNKGNFPGRFSGRQFSNSRSEMNVSTLELGDSALYLCASSLVPPGSTEAFFGQGTRLTVV.

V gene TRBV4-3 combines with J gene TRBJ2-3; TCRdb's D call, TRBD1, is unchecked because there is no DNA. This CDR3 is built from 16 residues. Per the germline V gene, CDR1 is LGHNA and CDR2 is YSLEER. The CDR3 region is CASSQGTGANTDTQYF.

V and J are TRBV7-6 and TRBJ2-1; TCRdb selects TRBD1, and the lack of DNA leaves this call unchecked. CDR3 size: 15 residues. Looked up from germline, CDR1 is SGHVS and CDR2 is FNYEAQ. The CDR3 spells CASSPDRAPYNEQFF.

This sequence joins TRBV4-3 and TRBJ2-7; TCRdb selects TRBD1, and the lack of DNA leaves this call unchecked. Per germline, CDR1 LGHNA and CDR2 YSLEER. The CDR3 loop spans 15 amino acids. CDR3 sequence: CASSQDGGRAYEQYF.

Here the CDR3 reads CSAREGERDTEAFF. The rearrangement joins TRBV20-1 to TRBJ1-1. Germline-derived CDR1 and CDR2 are DFQATT and SNEGSKA (reference sequence). The CDR3 length is 14 residues.

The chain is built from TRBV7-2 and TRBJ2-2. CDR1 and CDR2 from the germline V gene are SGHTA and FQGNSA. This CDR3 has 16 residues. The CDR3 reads CASSLNSDPNTGELFF. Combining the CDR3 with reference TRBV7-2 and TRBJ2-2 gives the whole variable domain GAGVSQSPSNKVTEKGKDVELRCDPISGHTALYWYRQSLGQGLEFLIYFQGNSAPDKSGLPSDRFSAERTGGSVSTLTIQRTQQEDSAVYLCASSLNSDPNTGELFFGEGSRLTVL.